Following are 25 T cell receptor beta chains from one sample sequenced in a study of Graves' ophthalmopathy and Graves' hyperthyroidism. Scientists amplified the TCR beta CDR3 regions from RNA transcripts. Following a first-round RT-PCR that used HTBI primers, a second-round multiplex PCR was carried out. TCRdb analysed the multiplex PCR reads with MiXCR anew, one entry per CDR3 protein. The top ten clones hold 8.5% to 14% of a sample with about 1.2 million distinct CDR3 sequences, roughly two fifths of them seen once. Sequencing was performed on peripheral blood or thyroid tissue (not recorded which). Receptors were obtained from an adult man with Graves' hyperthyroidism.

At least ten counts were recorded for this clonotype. This chain's CDR3 is CASSFERTSPLHF. CDR3 DNA: TGTGCCAGCAGCTTTGAGCGAACTTCACCCCTCCACTTT. The V gene is TRBV7-6, the J gene TRBJ1-6; D remains unclear. Trimming pared 3 bases from V and 9 bases from J, leaving 9 bases between. The CDR3 is 13 residues long. CDR1 is SGHVS, CDR2 FNYEAQ, per germline.

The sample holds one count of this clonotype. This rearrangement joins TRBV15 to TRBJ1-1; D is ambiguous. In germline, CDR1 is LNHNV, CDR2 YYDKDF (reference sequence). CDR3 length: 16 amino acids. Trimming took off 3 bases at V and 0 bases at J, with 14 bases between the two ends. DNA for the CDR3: TGTGCCACCAGCAGTGACATGGGAGTTGTGAACACTGAAGCTTTCTTT. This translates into CATSSDMGVVNTEAFF.

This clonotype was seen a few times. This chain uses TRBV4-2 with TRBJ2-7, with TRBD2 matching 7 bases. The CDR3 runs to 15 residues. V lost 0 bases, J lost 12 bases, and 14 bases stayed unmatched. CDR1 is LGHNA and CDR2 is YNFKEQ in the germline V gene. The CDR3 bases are TGTGCCAGCAGCCAAGATCCCCCCCCTGCGGGAGACCTGTACTTC. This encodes CASSQDPPPAGDLYF.

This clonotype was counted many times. This chain's CDR3 is CSVEVIGELFF. The DNA of the CDR3 is TGCAGCGTTGAAGTCATCGGGGAGCTGTTTTTT. The chain couples TRBV29-1 to TRBJ2-2; D unclear. From germline, CDR1 is SQVTM and CDR2 ANQGSEA. Deletions cut 1 base from V and 7 bases from J, with 4 bases between. This CDR3 is 11 amino acids long.

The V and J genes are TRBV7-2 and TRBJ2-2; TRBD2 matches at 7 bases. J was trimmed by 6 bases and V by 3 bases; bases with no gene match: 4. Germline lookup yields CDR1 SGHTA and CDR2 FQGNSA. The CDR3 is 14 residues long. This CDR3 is CASSFPGGPGELFF. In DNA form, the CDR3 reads TGTGCCAGCAGCTTTCCGGGGGGTCCCGGGGAGCTGTTTTTT.

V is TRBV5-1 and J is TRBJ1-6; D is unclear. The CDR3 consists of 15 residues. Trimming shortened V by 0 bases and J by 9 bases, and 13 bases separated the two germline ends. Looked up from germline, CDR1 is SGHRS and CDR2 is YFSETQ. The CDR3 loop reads CASSLDSGLSSPLHF. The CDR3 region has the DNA TGCGCCAGCAGCTTGGATTCTGGGCTAAGTTCACCCCTCCACTTT.

CDR3 coding DNA: TGTGCCACCAGCAGAGTGAAGGGGGGCGGACACTATGGCTACACCTTC. Translation: CATSRVKGGGHYGYTF. The chain is built from TRBV15 and TRBJ1-2, with D tentatively TRBD1 (6 bases). CDR1 and CDR2 from the germline V gene are LNHNV and YYDKDF (reference sequence). V was cut by 1 base and J by 3 bases, with 15 bases left in between. This CDR3 comprises 16 residues. Supplemented by reference TRBV15 and TRBJ1-2, the full variable domain reads DAMVIQNPRYQVTQFGKPVTLSCSQTLNHNVMYWYQQKSSQAPKLLFHYYDKDFNNEADTPDNFQSRRPNTSFCFLDIRSPGLGDTAMYLCATSRVKGGGHYGYTFGSGTRLTVV.

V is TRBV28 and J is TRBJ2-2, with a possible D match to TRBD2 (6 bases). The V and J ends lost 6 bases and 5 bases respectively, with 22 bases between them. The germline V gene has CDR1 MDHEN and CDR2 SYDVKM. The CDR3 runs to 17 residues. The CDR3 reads CASSPIRAAGATGELFF. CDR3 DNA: TGTGCCAGCAGCCCAATCAGAGCAGCGGGCGCGACCGGGGAGCTGTTTTTT.

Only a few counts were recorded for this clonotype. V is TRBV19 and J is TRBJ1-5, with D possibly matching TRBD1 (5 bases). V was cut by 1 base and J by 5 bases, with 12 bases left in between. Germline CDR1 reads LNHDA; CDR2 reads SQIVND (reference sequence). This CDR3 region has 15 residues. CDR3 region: CASSIGGVGDQPQHF. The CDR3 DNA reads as TGTGCCAGTAGTATAGGTGGGGTGGGGGATCAGCCCCAGCATTTT.

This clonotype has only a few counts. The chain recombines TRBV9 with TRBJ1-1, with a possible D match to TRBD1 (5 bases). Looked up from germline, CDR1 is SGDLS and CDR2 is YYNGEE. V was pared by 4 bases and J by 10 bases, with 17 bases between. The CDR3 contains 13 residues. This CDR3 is CASSQVFSQGAFF. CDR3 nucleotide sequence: TGTGCCAGCAGCCAAGTTTTCAGCCAGGGAGCTTTCTTT. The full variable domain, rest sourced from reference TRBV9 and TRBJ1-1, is DSGVTQTPKHLITATGQRVTLRCSPRSGDLSVYWYQQSLDQGLQFLIQYYNGEERAKGNILERFSAQQFPDLHSELNLSSLELGDSALYFCASSQVFSQGAFFGQGTRLTVV.

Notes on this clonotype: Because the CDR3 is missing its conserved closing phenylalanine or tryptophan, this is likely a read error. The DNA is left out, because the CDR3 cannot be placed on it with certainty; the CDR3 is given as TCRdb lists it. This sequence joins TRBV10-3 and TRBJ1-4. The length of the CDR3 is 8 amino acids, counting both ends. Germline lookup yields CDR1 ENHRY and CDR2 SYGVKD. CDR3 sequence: CAITGTIG.

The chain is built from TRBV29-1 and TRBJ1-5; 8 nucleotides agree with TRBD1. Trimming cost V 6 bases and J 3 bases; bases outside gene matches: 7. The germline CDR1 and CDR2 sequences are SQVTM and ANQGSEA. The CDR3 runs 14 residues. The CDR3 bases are TGCAGCGTAGGACAGGGCGGTCACAATCAGCCCCAGCATTTT. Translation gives CSVGQGGHNQPQHF. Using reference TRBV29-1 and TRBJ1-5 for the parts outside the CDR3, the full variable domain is SAVISQKPSRDICQRGTSLTIQCQVDSQVTMMFWYRQQPGQSLTLIATANQGSEATYESGFVIDKFPISRPNLTFSTLTVSNMSPEDSSIYLCSVGQGGHNQPQHFGDGTRLSIL.

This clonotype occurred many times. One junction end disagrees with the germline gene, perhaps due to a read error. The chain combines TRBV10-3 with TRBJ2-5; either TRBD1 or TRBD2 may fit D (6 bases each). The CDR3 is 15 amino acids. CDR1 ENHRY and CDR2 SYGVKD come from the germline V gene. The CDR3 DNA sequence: TGTGCCAGCAGTGAGGATGGGGGGCGTTGGGAGACCCAGTACTTC. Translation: CASSEDGGRWETQYF.

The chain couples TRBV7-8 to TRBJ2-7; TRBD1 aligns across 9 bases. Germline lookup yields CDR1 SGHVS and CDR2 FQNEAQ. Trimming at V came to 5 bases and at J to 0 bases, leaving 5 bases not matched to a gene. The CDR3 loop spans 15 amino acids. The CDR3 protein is CASSDTGGGSYEQYF. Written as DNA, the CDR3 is TGTGCCAGCAGCGACACAGGGGGCGGCTCCTACGAGCAGTACTTC.

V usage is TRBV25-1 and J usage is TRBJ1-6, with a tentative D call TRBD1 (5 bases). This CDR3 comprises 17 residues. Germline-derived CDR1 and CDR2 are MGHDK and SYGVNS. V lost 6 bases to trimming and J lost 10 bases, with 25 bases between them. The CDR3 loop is CASSFSAGGRYQSPLHF. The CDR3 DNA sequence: TGTGCCAGCAGCTTCTCCGCTGGGGGACGGTATCAATCACCCCTCCACTTT.

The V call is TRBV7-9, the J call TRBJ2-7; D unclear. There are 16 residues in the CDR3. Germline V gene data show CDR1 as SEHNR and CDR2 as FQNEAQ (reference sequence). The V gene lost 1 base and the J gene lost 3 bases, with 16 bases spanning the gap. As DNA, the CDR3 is TGTGCCAGCAGCTTAGGCGGCCAAAACTTAGTCTACGAGCAGTACTTC. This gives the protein CASSLGGQNLVYEQYF.

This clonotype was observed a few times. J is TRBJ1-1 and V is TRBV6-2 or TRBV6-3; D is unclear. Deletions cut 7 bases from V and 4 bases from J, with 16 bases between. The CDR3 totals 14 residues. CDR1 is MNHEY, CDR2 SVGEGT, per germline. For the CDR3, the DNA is TGTGCCAGCATACTATCCACCCGTGGCACTGAAGCTTTCTTT. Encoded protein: CASILSTRGTEAFF.

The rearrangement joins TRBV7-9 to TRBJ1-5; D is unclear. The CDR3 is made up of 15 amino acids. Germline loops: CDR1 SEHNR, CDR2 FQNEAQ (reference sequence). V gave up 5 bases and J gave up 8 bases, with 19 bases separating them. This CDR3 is CASSIGSLAWEPQHF. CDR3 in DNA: TGTGCCAGCAGCATAGGTTCCCTTGCCTGGGAGCCCCAGCATTTT.

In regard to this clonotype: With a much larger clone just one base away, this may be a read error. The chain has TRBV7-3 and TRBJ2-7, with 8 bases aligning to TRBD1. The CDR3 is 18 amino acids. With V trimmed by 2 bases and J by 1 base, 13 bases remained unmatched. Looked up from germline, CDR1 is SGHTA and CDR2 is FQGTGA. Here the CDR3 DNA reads TGTGCCAGCAGCTTAGCGACCGGACAGGGATTTAAGTCCTACGAGCAGTACGTC. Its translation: CASSLATGQGFKSYEQYV.

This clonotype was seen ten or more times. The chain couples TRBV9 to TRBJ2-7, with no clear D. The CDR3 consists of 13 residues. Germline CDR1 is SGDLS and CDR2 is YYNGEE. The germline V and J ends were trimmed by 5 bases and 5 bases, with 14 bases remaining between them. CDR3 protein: CASSAEGRNEQYF. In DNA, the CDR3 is TGTGCCAGCAGTGCAGAAGGACGGAACGAGCAGTACTTC.

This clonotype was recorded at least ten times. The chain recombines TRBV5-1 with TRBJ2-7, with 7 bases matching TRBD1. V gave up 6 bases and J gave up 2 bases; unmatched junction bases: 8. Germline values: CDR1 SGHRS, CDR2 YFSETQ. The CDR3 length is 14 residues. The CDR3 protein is CASTLDRAPYEQYF. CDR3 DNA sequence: TGCGCCAGCACTCTCGACAGGGCACCCTACGAGCAGTACTTC.

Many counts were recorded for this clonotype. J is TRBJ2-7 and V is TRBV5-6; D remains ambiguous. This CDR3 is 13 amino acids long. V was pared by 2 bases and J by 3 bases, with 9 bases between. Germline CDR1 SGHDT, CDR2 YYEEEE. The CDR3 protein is CASSFATHYEQYF. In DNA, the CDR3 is TGTGCCAGCAGCTTTGCAACCCACTACGAGCAGTACTTC.

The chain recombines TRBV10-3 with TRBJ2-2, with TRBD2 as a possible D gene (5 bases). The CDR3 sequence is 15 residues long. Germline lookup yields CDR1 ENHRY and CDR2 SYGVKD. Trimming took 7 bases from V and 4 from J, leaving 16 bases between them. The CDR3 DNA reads TGTGCCATCAACCAGTCTAGCAGCGTCACCGGGGAGCTGTTTTTT. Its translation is CAINQSSSVTGELFF.

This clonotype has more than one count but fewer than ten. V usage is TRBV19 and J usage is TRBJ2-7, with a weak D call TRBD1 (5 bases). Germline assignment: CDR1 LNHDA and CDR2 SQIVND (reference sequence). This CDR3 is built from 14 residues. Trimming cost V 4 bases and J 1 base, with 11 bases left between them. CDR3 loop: CASSTQQESYEQYF. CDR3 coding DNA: TGTGCCAGTAGTACCCAACAGGAATCCTACGAGCAGTACTTC.

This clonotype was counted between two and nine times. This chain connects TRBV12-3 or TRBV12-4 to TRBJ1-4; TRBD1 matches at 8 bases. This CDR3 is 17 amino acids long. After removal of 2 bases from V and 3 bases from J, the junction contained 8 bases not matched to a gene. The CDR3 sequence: CASSLSGGAAANEKLFF. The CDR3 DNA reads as TGTGCCAGCAGTTTATCAGGGGGCGCAGCGGCTAATGAAAAACTGTTTTTT.